The clone carrying this TCR beta chain was seen once. This record belongs to a study of blood T cell repertoires in COVID-19. About the research overall: Sites in the United States, Italy and Spain provided acute and convalescent COVID-19 samples. T cells, B-cell-depleted T cells, or PBMCs supplied cDNA or gDNA.

Under the authors' procedure: Amplifying reference gene primers gave estimates of nucleated cell counts. TCRdb keeps only in-frame clones here, not all; method: immunoSEQ multiplex PCR. V and J calls and clone size are those listed in that table; D and trimming were worked out from the DNA. In the table there are roughly 230,000 clones, about 80% of which are singletons. Germline V gives CDR1 KGHSH, CDR2 LQKENI. Trimming shortened V by 3 bases and J by 0 bases, and 11 bases separated the two germline ends. CDR3 length equals 15 residues. The chain couples TRBV18 to TRBJ1-1, with unresolved D. The source of this sequence is a man aged 45-65 years with active or convalescent COVID-19. Sequencing was carried out using peripheral blood. The CDR3 reads CASSPRGQLNTEAFF. CDR3 coding DNA: TGTGCCAGCTCACCCCGAGGGCAGTTGAACACTGAAGCTTTCTTT.